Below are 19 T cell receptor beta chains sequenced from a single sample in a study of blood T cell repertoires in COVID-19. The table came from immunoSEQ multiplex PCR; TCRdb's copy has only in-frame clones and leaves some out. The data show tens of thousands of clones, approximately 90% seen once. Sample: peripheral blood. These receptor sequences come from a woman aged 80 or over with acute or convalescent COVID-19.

The CDR3 loop reads CASTLGMDSSGNTIYF. The CDR3 DNA reads TGTGCCAGTACCCTGGGTATGGACAGCTCTGGAAACACCATATATTTT. This chain uses TRBV19 with TRBJ1-3, with D possibly TRBD1 on 6 matching bases. Trimming pared 7 bases from V and 0 bases from J, leaving 16 bases between. The CDR3 extends over 16 amino acids. Per the germline V gene, CDR1 is LNHDA and CDR2 is SQIVND (reference sequence).

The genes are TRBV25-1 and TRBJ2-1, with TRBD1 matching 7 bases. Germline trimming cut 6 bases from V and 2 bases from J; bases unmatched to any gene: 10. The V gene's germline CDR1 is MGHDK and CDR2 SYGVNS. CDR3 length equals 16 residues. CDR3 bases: TGTGCCAGCAGCGCGTATACCCAGGGGGCCTACAATGAGCAGTTCTTC. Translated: CASSAYTQGAYNEQFF.

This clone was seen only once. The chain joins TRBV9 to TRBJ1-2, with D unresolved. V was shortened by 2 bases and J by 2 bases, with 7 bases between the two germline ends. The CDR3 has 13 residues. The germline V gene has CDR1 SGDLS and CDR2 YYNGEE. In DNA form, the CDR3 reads TGTGCCAGCAGCGTCGACGGGAACTATGGCTACACCTTC. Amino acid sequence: CASSVDGNYGYTF. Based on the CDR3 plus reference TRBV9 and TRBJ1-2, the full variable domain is DSGVTQTPKHLITATGQRVTLRCSPRSGDLSVYWYQQSLDQGLQFLIQYYNGEERAKGNILERFSAQQFPDLHSELNLSSLELGDSALYFCASSVDGNYGYTFGSGTRLTVV.

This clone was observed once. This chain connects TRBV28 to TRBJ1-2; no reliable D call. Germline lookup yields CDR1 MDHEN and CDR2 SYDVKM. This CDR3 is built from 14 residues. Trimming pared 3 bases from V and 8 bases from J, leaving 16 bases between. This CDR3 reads CASSFILQVQGYTF. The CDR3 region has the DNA TGTGCCAGCAGTTTTATCCTCCAGGTGCAGGGCTACACCTTC.

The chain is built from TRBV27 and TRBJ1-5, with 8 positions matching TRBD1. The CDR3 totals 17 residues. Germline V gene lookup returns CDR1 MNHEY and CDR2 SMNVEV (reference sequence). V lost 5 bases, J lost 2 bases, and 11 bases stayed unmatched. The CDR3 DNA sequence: TGTGCCAGCAGTCTCAATCCCACGACAGGGGGCAATCAGCCCCAGCATTTT. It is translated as CASSLNPTTGGNQPQHF.

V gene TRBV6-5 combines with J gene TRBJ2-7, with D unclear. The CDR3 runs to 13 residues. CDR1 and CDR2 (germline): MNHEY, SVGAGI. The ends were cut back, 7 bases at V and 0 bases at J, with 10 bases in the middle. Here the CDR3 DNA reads TGTGCCAGCAAGTCGGTAGACTCCTACGAGCAGTACTTC. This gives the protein CASKSVDSYEQYF.

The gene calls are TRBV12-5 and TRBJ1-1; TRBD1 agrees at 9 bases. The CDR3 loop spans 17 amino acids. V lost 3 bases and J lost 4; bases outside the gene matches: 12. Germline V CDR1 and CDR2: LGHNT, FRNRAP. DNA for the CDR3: TGTGCTAGTGGTTTTTTTTCACCAAACAGGGGGCTCACTGAAGCTTTCTTT. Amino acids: CASGFFSPNRGLTEAFF.

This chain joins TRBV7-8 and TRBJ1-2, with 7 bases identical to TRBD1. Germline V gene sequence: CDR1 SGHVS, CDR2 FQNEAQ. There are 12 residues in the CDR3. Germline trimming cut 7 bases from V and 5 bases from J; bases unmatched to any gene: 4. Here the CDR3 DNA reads TGTGCCAGCAACTCAGGGGGGTATGGCTACACCTTC. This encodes CASNSGGYGYTF.

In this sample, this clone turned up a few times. CDR3 in DNA: TGCGCCAGCAGTGAAGTGAGGGGGGGCGAGCAGTACTTC. Encoded protein: CASSEVRGGEQYF. V usage is TRBV10-1 and J usage is TRBJ2-7; weak D call: TRBD2 (7 bases). From germline, CDR1 is WNHNN and CDR2 SYGVQD (reference sequence). Trimming removed 3 bases from V and 6 bases from J, with 12 bases in between. This CDR3 comprises 13 residues.

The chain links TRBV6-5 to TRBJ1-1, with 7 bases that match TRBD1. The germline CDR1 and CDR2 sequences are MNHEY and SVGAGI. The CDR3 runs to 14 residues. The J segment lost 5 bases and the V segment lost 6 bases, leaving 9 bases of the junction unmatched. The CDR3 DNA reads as TGTGCCAGCAGCCAAGGGGGCGTTCGTACTGAAGCTTTCTTT. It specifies CASSQGGVRTEAFF.

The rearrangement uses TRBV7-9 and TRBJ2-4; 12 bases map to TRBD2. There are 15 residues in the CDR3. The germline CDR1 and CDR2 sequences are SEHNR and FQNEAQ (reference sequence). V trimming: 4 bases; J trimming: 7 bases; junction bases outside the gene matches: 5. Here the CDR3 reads CASSSLAGGPNIQYF. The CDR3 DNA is TGTGCCAGCAGCTCCCTAGCGGGAGGGCCGAACATTCAGTACTTC.

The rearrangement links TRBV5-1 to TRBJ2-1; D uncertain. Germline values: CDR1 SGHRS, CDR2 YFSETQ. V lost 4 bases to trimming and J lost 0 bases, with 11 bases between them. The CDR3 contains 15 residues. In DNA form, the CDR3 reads TGCGCCAGCAGCCCAGGATTTAGCTCCTACAATGAGCAGTTCTTC. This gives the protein CASSPGFSSYNEQFF.

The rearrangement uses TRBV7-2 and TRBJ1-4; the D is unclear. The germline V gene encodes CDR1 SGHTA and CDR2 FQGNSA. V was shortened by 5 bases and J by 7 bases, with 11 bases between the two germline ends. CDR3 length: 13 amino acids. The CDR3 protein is CASSHFLREKLFF. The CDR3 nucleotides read TGTGCCAGCAGCCACTTTCTTCGTGAAAAACTGTTTTTT.

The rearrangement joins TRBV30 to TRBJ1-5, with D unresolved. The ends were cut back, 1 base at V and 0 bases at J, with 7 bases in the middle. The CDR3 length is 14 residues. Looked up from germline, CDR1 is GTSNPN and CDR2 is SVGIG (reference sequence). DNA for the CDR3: TGTGCCTGGAGTGACACTATTAGCAATCAGCCCCAGCATTTT. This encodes CAWSDTISNQPQHF.

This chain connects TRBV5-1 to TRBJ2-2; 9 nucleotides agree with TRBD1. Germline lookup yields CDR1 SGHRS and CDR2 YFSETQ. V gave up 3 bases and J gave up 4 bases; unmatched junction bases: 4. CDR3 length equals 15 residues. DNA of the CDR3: TGCGCCAGCAGCTCGAGACAGGGGGGCACCGGGGAGCTGTTTTTT. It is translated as CASSSRQGGTGELFF.

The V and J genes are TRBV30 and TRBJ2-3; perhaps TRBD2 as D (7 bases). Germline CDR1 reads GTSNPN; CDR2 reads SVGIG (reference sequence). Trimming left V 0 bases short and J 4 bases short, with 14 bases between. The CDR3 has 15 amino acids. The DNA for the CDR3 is TGTGCCTGGAGTGTCCTAGGAGGGGGGGCAGATACGCAGTATTTT. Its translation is CAWSVLGGGADTQYF.

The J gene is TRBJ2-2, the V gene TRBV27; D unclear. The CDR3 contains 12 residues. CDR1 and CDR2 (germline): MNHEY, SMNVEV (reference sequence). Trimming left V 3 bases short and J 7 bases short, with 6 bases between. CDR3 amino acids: CASSLSFGELFF. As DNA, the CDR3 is TGTGCCAGCAGTTTGAGTTTCGGGGAGCTGTTTTTT.

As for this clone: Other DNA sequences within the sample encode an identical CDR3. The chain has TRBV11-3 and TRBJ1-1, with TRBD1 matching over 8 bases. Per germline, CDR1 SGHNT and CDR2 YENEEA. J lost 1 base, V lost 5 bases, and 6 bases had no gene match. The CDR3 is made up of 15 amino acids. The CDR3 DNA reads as TGTGCCAGCAGCCCAGGGGGCGGACAGAACACTGAAGCTTTCTTT. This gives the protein CASSPGGGQNTEAFF.

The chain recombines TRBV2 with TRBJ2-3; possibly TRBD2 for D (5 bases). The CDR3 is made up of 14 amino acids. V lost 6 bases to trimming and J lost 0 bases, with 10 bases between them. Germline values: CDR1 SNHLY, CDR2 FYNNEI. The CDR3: CASRARTSTDTQYF. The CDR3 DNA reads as TGTGCCAGCAGAGCCAGGACTAGCACAGATACGCAGTATTTT.